These 24 T cell receptor beta chains share one sample of origin, sequenced in a study of cytomegalovirus exposure and HLA in healthy donors. The assay was immunoSEQ multiplex PCR, and TCRdb's table has in-frame clones only and misses some. The data contain around 34,000 clones, 85% to 95% of them singletons. The sample consisted of PBMCs. Receptors originate from a man younger than 35 in good health and CMV-seronegative.

The V and J genes are TRBV7-8 and TRBJ2-5; 7 bases agree with TRBD1. The germline CDR1 and CDR2 sequences are SGHVS and FQNEAQ. V dropped 5 bases and J dropped 5; count of bases not matched to a gene: 17. CDR3 length: 17 amino acids. The CDR3 DNA is TGTGCCAGCAGCGACAGCAGGGGGAGACAGGGCCGGGAGACCCAGTACTTC. It specifies CASSDSRGRQGRETQYF.

The chain joins TRBV6-1 to TRBJ2-1, with TRBD2 matching 11 bases. The V gene's germline CDR1 is MNHNS and CDR2 SASEGT. The ends lost 10 bases at V and 5 bases at J; junction bases unmatched: 7. The CDR3 totals 14 residues. CDR3 sequence reads: CATILAGAHNEQFF. As DNA, the CDR3 is TGTGCCACCATACTAGCGGGAGCCCACAATGAGCAGTTCTTC.

The chain has TRBV7-8 and TRBJ1-4; D remains unclear. V lost 1 base to trimming and J lost 4 bases, with 7 bases between them. Germline V gene sequence: CDR1 SGHVS, CDR2 FQNEAQ. The CDR3 loop spans 14 amino acids. The CDR3 here is CASSLGQNNEKLFF. The CDR3 DNA is TGTGCCAGCAGCTTAGGGCAGAATAATGAAAAACTGTTTTTT.

This clone was seen just once. The chain has TRBV9 and TRBJ2-2; 10 bases are a match to TRBD2. The J segment lost 4 bases and the V segment lost 4 bases, leaving 7 bases of the junction unmatched. Germline CDR1 is SGDLS and CDR2 is YYNGEE. The CDR3 runs to 16 residues. The CDR3 loop is CASSTSSGSATGELFF. The CDR3 DNA sequence: TGTGCCAGCAGCACCTCTAGCGGGAGCGCCACCGGGGAGCTGTTTTTT.

V is TRBV30 and J is TRBJ2-5; D is unclear. The germline V gene encodes CDR1 GTSNPN and CDR2 SVGIG (reference sequence). This CDR3 spans 11 amino acids. V gave up 0 bases and J gave up 7 bases, with 6 bases separating them. This CDR3 is CAWSVRLTQYF. CDR3 nucleotide sequence: TGTGCCTGGAGTGTCCGTCTGACCCAGTACTTC.

The chain combines TRBV18 with TRBJ2-2; D remains unclear. CDR1 and CDR2 from the germline V gene are KGHSH and LQKENI. V was clipped by 1 base and J by 2 bases, with 8 bases between them. CDR3 length equals 15 residues. Here the CDR3 DNA reads TGTGCCAGCTCACCACGAAGCCAAAACACCGGGGAGCTGTTTTTT. Protein product: CASSPRSQNTGELFF. The full variable domain, completed using reference TRBV18 and TRBJ2-2, is NAGVMQNPRHLVRRRGQEARLRCSPMKGHSHVYWYRQLPEEGLKFMVYLQKENIIDESGMPKERFSAEFPKEGPSILRIQQVVRGDSAAYFCASSPRSQNTGELFFGEGSRLTVL.

This chain links TRBV28 with TRBJ2-7, with TRBD2 identical over 7 bases. V was pared by 5 bases and J by 3 bases, with 1 base of the junction left unmatched. This CDR3 spans 12 amino acids. The germline CDR1 and CDR2 sequences are MDHEN and SYDVKM. For the CDR3, the DNA is TGTGCCAGCAGTACTAGCGTCTACGAGCAGTACTTC. It translates to CASSTSVYEQYF.

This chain connects TRBV5-8 to TRBJ1-5; perhaps TRBD1 as D (5 bases). The CDR3 length is 13 residues. Trimming pared 3 bases from V and 14 bases from J, leaving 18 bases between. The germline gives CDR1 SGHTS, CDR2 YDEGEE. In DNA, the CDR3 is TGTGCCAGCAGCTGGGGCGTATCTCAGGCAGAGCATTTT. It codes for CASSWGVSQAEHF.

V and J are TRBV11-1 and TRBJ1-2, with D possibly TRBD1 on 6 matching bases. Trimming took off 5 bases at V and 2 bases at J, with 15 bases between the two ends. The CDR3 extends over 15 amino acids. Per germline, CDR1 SGHAT and CDR2 FQDESV (reference sequence). CDR3 DNA: TGTGCCAGCAGCCTTCAACAGGGATCCAACTATGGCTACACCTTC. This codes for CASSLQQGSNYGYTF. The whole variable domain, filled in from reference TRBV11-1 and TRBJ1-2, reads EAEVAQSPRYKITEKSQAVAFWCDPISGHATLYWYRQILGQGPELLVQFQDESVVDDSQLPKDRFSAERLKGVDSTLKIQPAELGDSAMYLCASSLQQGSNYGYTFGSGTRLTVV.

The CDR3 DNA is TGTGCCAGCAGTGAATTGCACCCAGATCAGCCCCAGCATTTT. It yields the protein CASSELHPDQPQHF. V gene TRBV2 combines with J gene TRBJ1-5, with D unresolved. This CDR3 is built from 14 residues. Trimming took off 2 bases at V and 5 bases at J, with 10 bases between the two ends. CDR1 is SNHLY and CDR2 is FYNNEI in the germline V gene.

The genes are TRBV7-3 and TRBJ2-2; D possibly corresponds to TRBD1 (6 bases). This CDR3 spans 15 amino acids. From germline, CDR1 is SGHTA and CDR2 FQGTGA. The ends were cut back, 5 bases at V and 6 bases at J, with 16 bases in the middle. The CDR3 loop is CASSLTGIGAGELFF. For the CDR3, the DNA is TGTGCCAGCAGCCTGACAGGCATCGGAGCCGGGGAGCTGTTTTTT.

CDR3 in DNA: TGTGCCAGCAGTTTCGGGAGCTCCTATAATTCACCCCTCCACTTT. It specifies CASSFGSSYNSPLHF. The chain employs TRBV2 and TRBJ1-6; no firm D call. The CDR3 is 15 amino acids. V gave up 5 bases and J gave up 0 bases, with 8 bases separating them. Germline assignment: CDR1 SNHLY and CDR2 FYNNEI.

The chain couples TRBV6-5 to TRBJ1-4; D possibly corresponds to TRBD1 (6 bases). Trimming stripped 8 bases from V and 7 bases from J, with 14 bases between. There are 13 residues in the CDR3. The germline CDR1 and CDR2 sequences are MNHEY and SVGAGI. The CDR3, as DNA: TGTGCCAGCGCTGGGGGCGGTCTTGAAAAACTGTTTTTT. Protein: CASAGGGLEKLFF.

The table lists this clone with a few counts. This sequence joins TRBV7-9 and TRBJ2-5; a weak D match, TRBD2 (6 bases). CDR1 and CDR2 from the germline V gene are SEHNR and FQNEAQ (reference sequence). V was trimmed by 3 bases and J by 4 bases, leaving 12 bases between them. The CDR3 is 14 residues long. The CDR3: CASSFGPGGETQYF. CDR3 DNA: TGTGCCAGCAGCTTCGGCCCCGGGGGAGAGACCCAGTACTTC.

The rearrangement joins TRBV11-2 to TRBJ2-5; D not certain. Germline CDR1 and CDR2: SGHAT and FQNNGV. Trimming took off 7 bases at V and 5 bases at J, with 20 bases between the two ends. The CDR3 length is 15 residues. The CDR3 DNA reads TGTGCCAGCACCTCTGCTAATGGTCTATCGGAGACCCAGTACTTC. Its protein product is CASTSANGLSETQYF.

This chain joins TRBV30 and TRBJ1-1, with 8 bases that match TRBD1. V lost 8 bases and J lost 3; bases outside the gene matches: 8. The CDR3 spans 13 residues. In germline, CDR1 is GTSNPN, CDR2 SVGIG (reference sequence). DNA for the CDR3: TGTGCCGGCTACAGGGGGGGATACACTGAAGCTTTCTTT. Its protein product is CAGYRGGYTEAFF. The entire variable domain, with the rest obtained from reference TRBV30 and TRBJ1-1, is as follows: SQTIHQWPATLVQPVGSPLSLECTVEGTSNPNLYWYRQAAGRGLQLLFYSVGIGQISSEVPQNLSASRPQDRQFILSSKKLLLSDSGFYLCAGYRGGYTEAFFGQGTRLTVV.

J is TRBJ1-1 and V is TRBV28; weak D call: TRBD1 (5 bases). The CDR3 sequence is 12 residues long. The germline gives CDR1 MDHEN, CDR2 SYDVKM. V lost 6 bases and J lost 5, with 10 bases in between. The CDR3 DNA reads as TGTGCCAGCAGCACACGACAGACTGAAGCTTTCTTT. Translating it yields CASSTRQTEAFF.

This rearrangement joins TRBV28 to TRBJ1-2; D possibly corresponds to TRBD1 (5 bases). CDR3 length equals 13 residues. Trimming removed 4 bases from V and 8 bases from J, with 14 bases in between. Looked up from germline, CDR1 is MDHEN and CDR2 is SYDVKM. In DNA form, the CDR3 reads TGTGCCAGCAGTTGGGGGGGGGTAGGCGGCTACACCTTC. Amino acid sequence: CASSWGGVGGYTF.

This chain joins TRBV5-1 and TRBJ2-1; the match to TRBD1 covers 10 bases. This CDR3 comprises 15 residues. CDR1 is SGHRS and CDR2 is YFSETQ in the germline V gene. Losses at the gene ends were 4 bases for V and 8 bases for J; bases not matched to a gene: 9. CDR3 sequence (DNA): TGCGCCAGCAGCCACCTGGGACAGGGGATGGATGAGCAGTTCTTC. This translates into CASSHLGQGMDEQFF.

The rearrangement joins TRBV27 to TRBJ2-5; 11 bases line up with TRBD2. V was pared by 5 bases and J by 1 base, with 12 bases of the junction left unmatched. The CDR3 runs 18 residues. CDR1 is MNHEY, CDR2 SMNVEV, per germline (reference sequence). For the CDR3, the DNA is TGTGCCAGCAGTCCTCCGACCCTAGCGGGGGGAACCCAAGAGACCCAGTACTTC. It codes for CASSPPTLAGGTQETQYF.

The genes are TRBV6-1 and TRBJ2-1; 8 positions agree with TRBD2. The germline gives CDR1 MNHNS, CDR2 SASEGT. Losses at the gene ends were 2 bases for V and 7 bases for J; bases not matched to a gene: 13. The CDR3 spans 17 residues. CDR3 sequence reads: CASSETRTSRYVNEQFF. The CDR3 DNA follows: TGTGCCAGCAGTGAAACTAGGACTAGCCGATACGTGAATGAGCAGTTCTTC.

This sequence joins TRBV23-1 and TRBJ2-1, with 7 positions matching TRBD1. TRBV23-1 is reported as an ORF; its role is uncertain. The J segment lost 6 bases and the V segment lost 6 bases, leaving 5 bases of the junction unmatched. CDR3 length equals 13 residues. The CDR3 spells CASRKTGVNEQFF. The CDR3 DNA follows: TGCGCCAGCAGGAAAACAGGGGTCAATGAGCAGTTCTTC.

The CDR3 reads CASSPIALAGTYEQYF. CDR3 in DNA: TGTGCCAGCTCACCTATCGCGCTAGCGGGGACCTACGAGCAGTACTTC. The genes are TRBV18 and TRBJ2-7; TRBD2 aligns across 9 bases. This CDR3 is 16 amino acids long. Germline V lookup: CDR1 KGHSH, CDR2 LQKENI. V shed 3 bases, J shed 2 bases, and the junction held 8 bases outside the gene matches.

This chain connects TRBV5-4 to TRBJ1-1; D unclear. This CDR3 spans 14 amino acids. CDR1 and CDR2 from the germline V gene are SGHNT and YYREEE (reference sequence). The ends were cut back, 10 bases at V and 4 bases at J, with 20 bases in the middle. The CDR3 nucleotides read TGTGCCCTGTCCTCGTGGACTATGGGCACTGAAGCTTTCTTT. This encodes CALSSWTMGTEAFF.